This is a list of T cell receptor beta chains from one sample in a study of T cell responses to AZD1222 COVID-19 vaccine. The protocol was immunoSEQ multiplex PCR, while the TCRdb copy is restricted to in-frame clones and leaves out a portion. The sample contains about 86,000 clones, 70% to 90% of which appear only once. Sequences were derived from peripheral blood, sampled on day 0 of MenACWY control vaccination. The receptors stem from an adult in good health. CDR3s include the opening cysteine and the closing phenylalanine or tryptophan. The D gene is left open where the match is weak. Clone sizes are given selectively: once, few, many, or a class where the clone is expanded.

>NA|TRBJ1-1|NA|TRBV5-1
TGCGCCAGCAGCTTGGCGGACCCGAGCGCTGAAGCTTTCTTT
CASSLADPSAEAFF
>NA|TRBJ2-1|NA|TRBV6-4
TGTGCCAGCAGTGCCGGCGGGACAGCGGGCCATGAGCAGTTCTTC
CASSAGGTAGHEQFF
>NA|TRBJ2-5|NA|TRBV7-8
TGTGCCAGCAGGTCGGACATGGGAGAGACCCAGTACTTC
CASRSDMGETQYF
>TRBD1|TRBJ1-4|NA|TRBV6-5
TGTGCCAGCAGGAGACAGGGGGACGGTGAAAAACTGTTTTTT
CASRRQGDGEKLFF
>TRBD1|TRBJ2-7|NA|TRBV18
TGTGCCAGCTCACTACCAGGGGGCAGCGCCTACGAGCAGTACTTC
CASSLPGGSAYEQYF
>NA|TRBJ2-7|once|TRBV28
TGTGCCAGCAGTTTGTCTAACTCCTACGAGCAGTACTTC
CASSLSNSYEQYF
>TRBD1|TRBJ2-1|NA|TRBV11-1
TGTGCCAGCAGCTTTAGCGACAGGGGGCTTGGGGAGCAGTTCTTC
CASSFSDRGLGEQFF
>TRBD2|TRBJ2-1|NA|TRBV18
TGTGCCAGCTCACCGGGACTAGCGGGGCCCAGCTCCTACAATGAGCAGTTCTTC
CASSPGLAGPSSYNEQFF
>NA|TRBJ1-1|NA|TRBV3-1/TRBV3-2
TGTGCCAGCAGCCAATTGAATACAGGCCTGAACACTGAAGCTTTCTTT
CASSQLNTGLNTEAFF
>NA|TRBJ1-6|NA|TRBV7-9
TGTGCCAGCAGCTTAGATGGGTACGCTTCACCCCTCCACTTT
CASSLDGYASPLHF
>TRBD1|TRBJ2-7|NA|TRBV6-1
TGTGCCAGCAGTGAAGCGCGCTGGGACAGCTCCTACGAGCAGTACTTC
CASSEARWDSSYEQYF
>TRBD2|TRBJ2-1|NA|TRBV10-3
TGTGCCATCAGTGACTTAGCGGGGGCTAGCCCTAATGAGCAGTTCTTC
CAISDLAGASPNEQFF
>TRBD1|TRBJ2-7|NA|TRBV28
TGTGCCAGCAGTTCTACAGGGGACGACTCTAAGCAGTACTTC
CASSSTGDDSKQYF
>TRBD1|TRBJ1-1|NA|TRBV15
TGTGCCACCAGCCCAGGCAGGGGGGTGAACACTGAAGCTTTCTTT
CATSPGRGVNTEAFF
>TRBD1|TRBJ2-1|NA|TRBV28
TGTGCCAGCAGTTTAGCGGGACAGGGACCCTACAATGAGCAGTTCTTC
CASSLAGQGPYNEQFF
>NA|TRBJ1-2|NA|TRBV6-1
TGTGCCAGCAGTGAATTTGGCTCCTCCTTAAATGGCTACACCTTC
CASSEFGSSLNGYTF
>NA|TRBJ1-2|NA|TRBV6-5
TGTGCCAGCAGTCGAGGGGGGCTCGAGGGCTACACCTTC
CASSRGGLEGYTF
>NA|TRBJ1-3|NA|TRBV6-5
TGTGCCAGCAGAGGAGTCTCTGGAAACACCATATATTTT
CASRGVSGNTIYF
>TRBD2|TRBJ2-5|NA|TRBV7-8
TGTGCCAGCAGCTTAATGGGAGATACGGGACTAGGCCAGACCCAGTACTTC
CASSLMGDTGLGQTQYF
>TRBD1|TRBJ1-1|NA|TRBV15
TGTGCCACCAGCAGGACAGGGGCCCAGAATGCTTTCTTT
CATSRTGAQNAFF
>NA|TRBJ1-1|NA|TRBV5-1
TGCGCCAGCAGCTTGGGCAGGGAGGTACCGAACACTGAAGCTTTCTTT
CASSLGREVPNTEAFF
>NA|TRBJ1-5|NA|TRBV7-8
TGTGCCAGCAGCTTAGGAGGGGGACCCAATCAGCCCCAGCATTTT
CASSLGGGPNQPQHF
>NA|TRBJ2-7|NA|TRBV7-4
TGTGCCAGCAGCAGAACCCGGGTCTACTACGAGCAGTACTTC
CASSRTRVYYEQYF